This section outlines one T cell receptor beta chain sequence together with its context. Its antigen is currently unknown. The data were taken from a study of beta chain features in type 1 diabetes. The CDR3 is 20 amino acids. The J segment lost 0 bases and the V segment lost 3 bases, leaving 11 bases of the junction unmatched. Germline V CDR1 and CDR2: LGHNA, YNFKEQ. Whole-study results and caveats: Researchers reported that naive, central memory and Treg TCRB repertoires appeared more similar in patients than in healthy donors. For type 1 diabetes patients, VDJ junctions showed fewer insertions and more deletions. Among patients with Type 1 diabetes, TCRB CDR3s were moderately but significantly shorter in every one of the four CD4+ subsets.

The entirety of the isolated RNA underwent reverse transcription, so expressed TCRB transcripts were sequenced. Profiling relied on immunoSEQ multiplex PCR, and the TCRdb table lists in-frame clones only, not all of them. This sample has approximately 150,000 clones, with roughly 9.1% found just once. Sequencing input: central memory CD4+ T cells from blood. The source of this sequence is a woman younger than 35 in good health. The rearrangement joins TRBV4-2 to TRBJ2-1, with 13 bases identical to TRBD2. In DNA, the CDR3 is TGTGCCAGCAGCCAGAGAGAACTAGCGGGAGGGGTTAGCTCCTACAATGAGCAGTTCTTC. It codes for CASSQRELAGGVSSYNEQFF.